This is a list of T cell receptor beta chains from one sample in a study of shared clonotypes between healthy human individuals. Generated by immunoSEQ multiplex PCR, the TCRdb table keeps only in-frame clones and is missing some. The sample lists around 2.1 million clones, about 92% seen once, with under 2% in the top ten. Sequencing was done on a sample of naive CD8+ T cells from PBMCs. The receptors originated from a man aged 18-30 years in good health. Some clones in this sample may be carry-over from other donors' samples. Each CDR3 is given with its conserved first and last residue.

v_call cdr3_aa
TRBV30 CAWSKTGMGAGYTF
TRBV6-1 CASRPLAESYNEQFF
TRBV7-9 CASSSSTGGPTEAFF
TRBV13 CASSSQTGEETQYF
TRBV27 CASSLSLGEAYNEQFF
TRBV7-9 CASSLAGWETGTGELFF
TRBV9 CASSPGSSWTNIQYF
TRBV27 CASSFGASTGELFF
TRBV7-9 CASSGNSGKETQYF
TRBV7-8 CASSTDAGSSYEQYF
TRBV7-2 CASSPTFYEQYF
TRBV2 CASSEDVGEGLAVSYEQYF
TRBV29-1 CSVGAGGLVTEAFF
TRBV4-3 CASSQTPGREIFYMNTEAFF
TRBV6-1 CASRTLILPGQPQHF
TRBV5-4 CASSLDRGRLPHEQFF
TRBV5-1 CASSLGASGRADTQYF
TRBV7-6 CASSLVPAGALYNEQFF
TRBV6-6 CASRPTPGQGYTF
TRBV7-9 CASSPPPSGRGSDTQYF
TRBV30 CAWTGVGSYEQYF
TRBV2 CASSDWEGGNYGYTF
TRBV6-4 CASSDLDNSYGYTF
TRBV5-4 CASSLFGDQPQHF
TRBV27 CASSSRSSGTYEMSYEQYF
TRBV19 CASSTRTERNTEAFF
TRBV23-1 CARESSYEQYF
TRBV5-6 CASSLGGTSDYEQYF
TRBV19 CASSPGPRVGLKYF
TRBV27 CASSPTSGFSYEQYF
TRBV30 CAWRDRDRGYEQYF
TRBV10-2 CASSYLAEYNEQFF
TRBV27 CASSPDRGGTGELFF
TRBV27 CASSLQGIPYEQYF
TRBV6-1 CASSDLAGVYLDTQYF
TRBV2 CASSGTYYYEQYF
TRBV28 CASSIQGLAANTGELFF
TRBV7-9 CASSSRDNGAYEQYF
TRBV7-8 CASSPGGLAGYNEQFF
TRBV5-1 CASSEGNEQFF
TRBV10-2 CASTTTDREYGYTF
TRBV27 CASSLAGGYEQYF
TRBV6-5 CATQGSIDYGYTF
TRBV28 CASSPRGLAGANEQFF
TRBV29-1 CSARQGGTYEQYF
TRBV4-1 CASSQVTGYMSSYEQYF
TRBV9 CASSPGSSSYEQYF
TRBV27 CASSSRTGGNEQYF
TRBV11-2 CASSWYSTNTGELFF
TRBV10-3 CAIKADNRNQPQHF
TRBV4-3 CASSQVWQGGTEAFF
TRBV11-2 CASSLAARGHGEQFF
TRBV7-9 CASREPRGAFF
TRBV7-9 CASSLEIAGFDEQFF
TRBV2 CASSEASGQGWTEAFF
TRBV29-1 CSINRANYGYTF
TRBV28 CASSPRVGGDQPQHF